The 21 T cell receptor beta chains below were found in one sample sequenced in a study of OX40 agonist ivuxolimab in advanced cancers. Clones were read by immunoSEQ multiplex PCR, and TCRdb kept only the in-frame ones, dropping some. The sample contains 60,000 or so clones, almost 95% of which appear only once. Material: CD4+ or CD8+ T cells sorted from blood, obtained in a trial of the OX40 agonist ivuxolimab. The source of these receptors is an adult with an advanced solid tumor such as melanoma, head and neck, liver or kidney cancer.

The CDR3 region has the DNA TGTGCCAGCAGCCCCCCTAGTTTAGAGCAGTTCTTC. Its protein product is CASSPPSLEQFF. The rearrangement links TRBV14 to TRBJ2-1; D is uncertain. Germline V gene lookup returns CDR1 SGHDN and CDR2 FVKESK. CDR3 size: 12 residues. Trimming pared 4 bases from V and 10 bases from J, leaving 11 bases between.

CDR3 sequence: CASSVQPGLAGDEQYF. The CDR3 DNA is TGTGCCAGCAGCGTACAACCGGGACTAGCGGGAGATGAGCAGTACTTC. V is TRBV9 and J is TRBJ2-7; 14 bases are a match to TRBD2. CDR1 and CDR2 from the germline V gene are SGDLS and YYNGEE. Trimming cost V 1 base and J 7 bases; bases outside gene matches: 7. The CDR3 has 16 amino acids.

The genes are TRBV11-2 and TRBJ2-5, with no clear D. The CDR3 contains 12 residues. Between the trimmed V and J ends, which lost 1 base and 5 bases, there was a span of 5 bases. Per the germline V gene, CDR1 is SGHAT and CDR2 is FQNNGV. CDR3 sequence: CASSLVEETQYF. The CDR3 bases are TGTGCCAGCAGCTTAGTGGAGGAGACCCAGTACTTC.

The chain combines TRBV4-3 with TRBJ2-7; D gene unclear. The V gene's germline CDR1 is LGHNA and CDR2 YSLEER. The length of the CDR3 is 14 residues. V lost 1 base, J lost 0 bases, and 7 bases lay in between. The CDR3 coding sequence is TGCGCCAGCAGCCAAGGTGAAGGCTCCTACGAGCAGTACTTC. Residues: CASSQGEGSYEQYF.

The chain recombines TRBV27 with TRBJ2-1; D gene unclear. The CDR3 contains 16 residues. The germline V gene has CDR1 MNHEY and CDR2 SMNVEV (reference sequence). V gave up 2 bases and J gave up 7 bases, with 18 bases separating them. The CDR3 spells CASSLRNLENSNEQFF. As DNA, the CDR3 is TGTGCCAGCAGTTTAAGGAACCTAGAGAATTCGAATGAGCAGTTCTTC.

The chain is built from TRBV6-6 and TRBJ2-2; D might be TRBD2 (5 bases). This CDR3 region has 15 residues. Germline-derived CDR1 and CDR2 are MNHNY and SVGAGI (reference sequence). V shed 6 bases and J shed 5 bases, with 16 bases lying between them. The CDR3 DNA sequence: TGTGCCAGCAGCCCGTCGAGGGTGCGTACCGGGGAGCTGTTTTTT. The encoded protein is CASSPSRVRTGELFF.

The chain recombines TRBV7-9 with TRBJ2-7; TRBD2 aligns across 8 bases. The germline V gene encodes CDR1 SEHNR and CDR2 FQNEAQ (reference sequence). Unmatched junction bases numbered 12, after V lost 5 bases and J lost 3 bases. This CDR3 is 16 amino acids long. The CDR3 sequence: CASSAPRTGGFYEQYF. CDR3 nucleotides: TGTGCCAGCAGCGCCCCCAGGACGGGAGGGTTCTACGAGCAGTACTTC.

The chain carries TRBV6-5 and TRBJ2-7; 13 bases are a match to TRBD2. The CDR3 loop spans 14 amino acids. Germline CDR1 MNHEY, CDR2 SVGAGI. V dropped 5 bases and J dropped 2; count of bases not matched to a gene: 0. CDR3 region: CASSTSGRAYEQYF. CDR3 DNA: TGTGCCAGCAGTACTAGCGGGAGGGCCTACGAGCAGTACTTC.

This clone is a singleton in its sample. This rearrangement joins TRBV15 to TRBJ2-7; TRBD1 or TRBD2 may be the D gene (5 bases each). The V gene's germline CDR1 is LNHNV and CDR2 YYDKDF (reference sequence). V was shortened by 0 bases and J by 6 bases, with 9 bases between the two germline ends. The CDR3 is 13 amino acids. The CDR3 region is CATSREGRFEQYF. CDR3 DNA sequence: TGTGCCACCAGCAGAGAGGGACGGTTCGAGCAGTACTTC.

This rearrangement joins TRBV7-2 to TRBJ2-5; D assignment may be TRBD1 or TRBD2 (6 bases each). Trimming removed 0 bases from V and 12 bases from J, with 26 bases in between. The germline V gene has CDR1 SGHTA and CDR2 FQGNSA. The length of the CDR3 is 17 residues. CDR3 bases: TGTGCCAGCAGCTTAGCCCGGGACTTGAATATGGAGAGACAGGAGTACTTC. Its translation: CASSLARDLNMERQEYF.

As DNA, the CDR3 is TGTGCCAGCAGCGTAGACATGACAGGGTTCCGGGCCAACGTCCTGACTTTC. Translation: CASSVDMTGFRANVLTF. The V and J genes are TRBV9 and TRBJ2-6; 7 positions agree with TRBD1. With V trimmed by 0 bases and J by 5 bases, 8 bases remained unmatched. In germline, CDR1 is SGDLS, CDR2 YYNGEE. The CDR3 extends over 17 amino acids.

V and J are TRBV18 and TRBJ2-1; a possible D gene is TRBD2 (5 bases). The CDR3 sequence is 15 residues long. CDR1 is KGHSH and CDR2 is LQKENI in the germline V gene. Trimming pared 2 bases from V and 5 bases from J, leaving 13 bases between. This chain's CDR3 is CASSPARARNNEQFF. CDR3 DNA: TGTGCCAGCTCACCAGCGAGGGCGCGGAACAATGAGCAGTTCTTC.

The chain is built from TRBV28 and TRBJ2-4, with TRBD2 identical over 12 bases. The germline V gene has CDR1 MDHEN and CDR2 SYDVKM. This CDR3 has 15 amino acids. Trimming removed 6 bases from V and 2 bases from J; junction bases left unmatched: 2. CDR3 residues: CASRGLAGSKNIQYF. The CDR3 DNA reads TGTGCCAGCAGGGGACTAGCGGGCTCCAAAAACATTCAGTACTTC.

The J gene is TRBJ1-1, the V gene TRBV27, with a weak D call TRBD1 (6 bases). Germline values: CDR1 MNHEY, CDR2 SMNVEV (reference sequence). Trimming left V 5 bases short and J 5 bases short, with 12 bases between. The CDR3 is made up of 13 amino acids. CDR3 DNA sequence: TGTGCCAGCAGTGTCAGGGGTGGAACTGAAGCTTTCTTT. Translation gives CASSVRGGTEAFF.

Turning to this clone: Other DNA sequences within the sample encode an identical CDR3. This chain uses TRBV27 with TRBJ2-3, with TRBD2 matching over 11 bases. Germline V gene data show CDR1 as MNHEY and CDR2 as SMNVEV (reference sequence). This CDR3 has 15 residues. The junction had 5 bases not matched to a gene; V was cut back by 6 bases and J by 3 bases. CDR3 sequence (DNA): TGTGCCAGCAGCCCCGGGACTAGCGGAACAGATACGCAGTATTTT. It translates to CASSPGTSGTDTQYF.

The chain joins TRBV4-1 to TRBJ2-6; tentative D call: TRBD2 (5 bases). V lost 0 bases to trimming and J lost 2 bases, with 8 bases between them. The CDR3 totals 16 residues. Germline V lookup: CDR1 MGHRA, CDR2 YSYEKL. The CDR3 bases are TGCGCCAGCAGCCAAGATCCTAGCACTGGGGCCAACGTCCTGACTTTC. Protein: CASSQDPSTGANVLTF.

The CDR3 spells CASSLFLSHEQYF. The CDR3 DNA follows: TGTGCCAGCAGCTTATTCCTGTCACACGAGCAGTACTTC. The chain links TRBV7-9 to TRBJ2-7; D gene ambiguous. In germline, CDR1 is SEHNR, CDR2 FQNEAQ (reference sequence). V was pared by 2 bases and J by 5 bases, with 10 bases between. The CDR3 sequence is 13 residues long.

This clone came up a few times. V gene TRBV29-1 combines with J gene TRBJ1-1; D unresolved. The V gene's germline CDR1 is SQVTM and CDR2 ANQGSEA. The V end lost 5 bases, the J end lost 1 base, and 5 bases lay between the germline ends. This CDR3 has 11 amino acids. CDR3 sequence: CSVSGNTEAFF. The CDR3 DNA is TGCAGCGTTTCCGGGAACACTGAAGCTTTCTTT.

This chain connects TRBV5-6 to TRBJ2-2; D possibly corresponds to TRBD2 (6 bases). Germline CDR1 is SGHDT and CDR2 is YYEEEE. The CDR3 length is 14 residues. Trimming removed 2 bases from V and 2 bases from J, with 7 bases in between. The CDR3 sequence: CASSFGGNTGELFF. Here the CDR3 DNA reads TGTGCCAGCAGCTTCGGGGGTAACACCGGGGAGCTGTTTTTT.

This chain joins TRBV7-3 and TRBJ2-7; D is ambiguous. V was trimmed by 4 bases and J by 2 bases, leaving 15 bases between them. The CDR3 loop spans 15 amino acids. CDR1 and CDR2 from the germline V gene are SGHTA and FQGTGA. In nucleotides, the CDR3 is TGTGCCAGCAGCTCAACGCCCCAGCCCCCCTACGAGCAGTACTTC. Amino acid sequence: CASSSTPQPPYEQYF.

V is TRBV15 and J is TRBJ1-2, with 8 bases aligning to TRBD1. This CDR3 is built from 15 residues. The V gene's germline CDR1 is LNHNV and CDR2 YYDKDF (reference sequence). V lost 0 bases and J lost 4; bases outside the gene matches: 4. The CDR3 DNA is TGTGCCACCAGCAGAGATCGGGACAGGCCCTATGGCTACACCTTC. Protein product: CATSRDRDRPYGYTF.